The clone carrying this TCR beta chain came up many times. Alpha and beta constant region primers primed reverse transcription for blood and skin samples. TCRdb re-called the 5' RACE reads with MiXCR, one entry per CDR3 protein. The data show about 22,000 distinct CDR3 sequences, with about 4% seen just once and over 7.5% held by the top ten. CDR3 length: 14 residues. Germline CDR1 is SNHLY and CDR2 is FYNNEI. V gave up 6 bases and J gave up 7 bases, with 16 bases separating them. This sample was taken from a study of naive and memory T cell subsets. Whole blood, 2 to 2.5 ml, came from adult healthy volunteers.

The receptor comes from a male donor in good health. The chain is built from TRBV2 and TRBJ2-1; tentatively, D is TRBD1 (6 bases). The CDR3, as DNA: TGTGCCAGCAGGGGGATACAGGGCTCGAATGAGCAGTTCTTC. Its protein product is CASRGIQGSNEQFF.